The rows below give T cell receptor beta chains drawn from one sample of a study of neoadjuvant nivolumab and ipilimumab in lung cancer. Measured with immunoSEQ multiplex PCR; TCRdb has only the in-frame clones, and not every one. The table lists under 50,000 clones, around nine tenths of them singletons. Sequenced material: blood, taken before neoadjuvant nivolumab, alone or with ipilimumab. These receptors were taken from an adult with non-small cell lung cancer. Some clones in this sample may be carry-over from other donors' samples. Both conserved end residues are part of each CDR3. The D gene is left open where the match is weak. A clone size is listed for some rows: how often the clone was seen (once, few, many), or a class if it is expanded.

V	J	size	D	DNA	CDR3
TRBV30	TRBJ1-4	NA	NA	TGTGCCTGGAATCTCGCCGAGAATGAAAAACTGTTTTTT	CAWNLAENEKLFF
TRBV9	TRBJ2-7	NA	NA	TGTGCCAGCAGCGTAGACGGCAGAAGCTACGAGCAGTACTTC	CASSVDGRSYEQYF
TRBV7-9	TRBJ1-5	NA	NA	TGTGCCAGCAGTCAAATAGGCCCTAATCAGCCCCAGCATTTT	CASSQIGPNQPQHF
TRBV7-9	TRBJ1-1	NA	NA	TGTGCCAGCAGCCCCCCCGCGGGGACTGAAGCTTTCTTT	CASSPPAGTEAFF
TRBV6-5	TRBJ1-2	NA	NA	TGTGCCAGCAGTTACTCGTCGGGCTTTAACTATGGCTACACCTTC	CASSYSSGFNYGYTF
TRBV9	TRBJ2-1	NA	TRBD2	TGTGCCAGCAGCTTGGGGCCGGGACTAGATGAGCAGTTCTTC	CASSLGPGLDEQFF
TRBV12-5	TRBJ2-2	once	NA	TGTGCTTGCAGGATGGAGACCGGGGAGCTGTTTTTT	CACRMETGELFF
TRBV30	TRBJ1-1	NA	NA	TGTGCCTGGAGGCCCGGGACACCGAACACTGAAGCTTTCTTT	CAWRPGTPNTEAFF
TRBV5-6	TRBJ2-3	once	NA	TGTGCCAGCCTCAGGGCGGGAAGTGCAGATACGCAGTATTTT	CASLRAGSADTQYF
TRBV5-1	TRBJ2-7	NA	NA	TGCGCCAGCAGCTTGGCCGGTGAGCAGTACTTC	CASSLAGEQYF
TRBV7-7	TRBJ2-3	NA	TRBD2	TGTGCTAGCAGCCCTAGCGGGGCGGGAACCGATACGCAGTATTTT	CASSPSGAGTDTQYF
TRBV30	TRBJ1-1	few	NA	TGTGCCTGGAGTGAATACACTGAAGCTTTCTTT	CAWSEYTEAFF
TRBV2	TRBJ2-7	NA	NA	TGTGCCAGCAGTATTGGACTGTACGAGCAGTACTTC	CASSIGLYEQYF
TRBV5-6	TRBJ2-3	NA	NA	TGTGCCAGCAGTCTCACAGTCCCTTTGGATACGCAGTATTTT	CASSLTVPLDTQYF
TRBV27	TRBJ2-3	NA	NA	TGTGCCAGCAGTTTCGGACAGACCACAGATACGCAGTATTTT	CASSFGQTTDTQYF
TRBV30	TRBJ1-4	NA	NA	TGTGCCTGGAGTCCGAGCCGGGGCTATCCTAATGAAAAACTGTTTTTT	CAWSPSRGYPNEKLFF
TRBV19	TRBJ1-4	NA	NA	TGTGCCAGTAGTATTCAAATGGGAGGAGACAGGCGACTGTTTTTT	CASSIQMGGDRRLFF
TRBV29-1	TRBJ1-1	NA	NA	TGCAGCGTTGAAACTTCACAGTGGCCACTGAACACTGAAGCTTTCTTT	CSVETSQWPLNTEAFF
TRBV27	TRBJ1-2	NA	NA	TGTGCCAGCAGTTTGGGGCAGAAGACCTATGGCTACACCTTC	CASSLGQKTYGYTF
TRBV5-4	TRBJ2-1	NA	TRBD2	TGTGCCAGCAGCTTGGGCGGCAGGGAGGGAAACAATGAGCAGTTCTTC	CASSLGGREGNNEQFF
TRBV30	TRBJ1-2	NA	NA	TGTGCCCGATACCGTATACAGGGTTTGGATGGCTACACCTTC	CARYRIQGLDGYTF
TRBV6-5	TRBJ1-4	NA	NA	TGTGCCAGCAGTTACAGCGGGACTAATGAAAAACTGTTTTTT	CASSYSGTNEKLFF
TRBV9	TRBJ2-1	NA	NA	TGTGCCAGCAGCGCCGAGAAAGGACAGTTTTCGGAGCAGTTCTTC	CASSAEKGQFSEQFF
TRBV5-1	TRBJ1-1	NA	NA	TGCGCCAGCGGGCGAGGAGGGAACACTGAAGCTTTCTTT	CASGRGGNTEAFF
TRBV7-8	TRBJ2-7	once	NA	TGTGCCAGCAGCACCGGGGATTCCGGCCGGAAGCAGTACTTC	CASSTGDSGRKQYF
TRBV2	TRBJ1-2	NA	NA	TGTGCCAGCAGCGAGAACGGAGTCAACTATGGCTACACCTTC	CASSENGVNYGYTF
TRBV5-4	TRBJ2-3	NA	NA	TGTGCCAGCAGCTTGGTAGCAGATACGCAGTATTTT	CASSLVADTQYF
TRBV6-1	TRBJ2-2	NA	NA	TGTGCCTCCGGAGAGCAGGGCTTAGGGACCGGGGAGCTGTTTTTT	CASGEQGLGTGELFF
TRBV7-2	TRBJ2-7	few	NA	TGTGCCAGCAGCTTAGATATCAGCGGCTACGAGCAGTACTTC	CASSLDISGYEQYF
TRBV11-1	TRBJ2-1	once	TRBD2	TGTGCCAGCAGCGCCAGCCTAGCGGTCACGGGGGGTGAGCAGTTCTTC	CASSASLAVTGGEQFF
TRBV9	TRBJ2-1	NA	NA	TGTGCCAGCAGCCGAGAGGTAGCCAGCACAGGTAATGAGCAGTTCTTC	CASSREVASTGNEQFF
TRBV4-1	TRBJ2-7	NA	NA	TGCGCCAGCAGCCAAGATACGGCGAAGAGCTCCTACGAGCAGTACTTC	CASSQDTAKSSYEQYF
TRBV11-1	TRBJ2-7	NA	NA	TGTGCCAGCAGCTTACTGGGTGAGCAGTACTTC	CASSLLGEQYF
TRBV18	TRBJ2-3	few	NA	TGTGCCAGCTCAGGCTCGGGAGCGGATACGCAGTATTTT	CASSGSGADTQYF
TRBV18	TRBJ1-2	NA	NA	TGTGCCAGCTCAGCCGGACAGAACTATGGCTACACCTTC	CASSAGQNYGYTF
TRBV18	TRBJ1-2	NA	TRBD1	TGTGCCAGCTCACCTTCGGACGGGACAGGGATCTATGGCTACACCTTC	CASSPSDGTGIYGYTF
TRBV5-1	TRBJ2-2	NA	TRBD1	TGCGCCAGCAGCGGACAGGGGAGGACCGGGGAGCTGTTTTTT	CASSGQGRTGELFF
TRBV19	TRBJ2-6	NA	NA	TGTGCCAGTAGCCCCCGGGGTGCTGGGGCCAACGTCCTGACTTTC	CASSPRGAGANVLTF
TRBV29-1	TRBJ2-5	once	NA	TGCAGCGTCAGGACCGGGGAGACCCAGTACTTC	CSVRTGETQYF
TRBV19	TRBJ2-3	NA	TRBD2	TGTGCCAGTAGTCCCCGGGCTAGCGGGGGCACAGATACGCAGTATTTT	CASSPRASGGTDTQYF
TRBV27	TRBJ2-2	NA	TRBD2	TGTGCCAGCAGTGCCAGCGGGAGGGCCGACACCGGGGAGCTGTTTTTT	CASSASGRADTGELFF
TRBV4-3	TRBJ2-3	NA	TRBD1	TGCGCCAGCAGCCAGGACAGGGGCCCACCCGATTTT	CASSQDRGPPDF
TRBV29-1	TRBJ2-2	once	NA	NA	CSVGSGTGGRGELFF
TRBV5-1	TRBJ2-1	NA	NA	TGCGCCAGCAGTCGAAAAATAGCGGACAGTGAGCAGTTCTTC	CASSRKIADSEQFF
TRBV11-2	TRBJ2-3	NA	TRBD2	TGTGCCAGCAGCACAGGGACTAGCAGCGCAGATACGCAGTATTTT	CASSTGTSSADTQYF
TRBV5-6	TRBJ2-7	NA	NA	TGTGCCAGCAGCTTCACGGGTAGGTACGAGCAGTACTTC	CASSFTGRYEQYF
TRBV5-1	TRBJ2-7	NA	TRBD1	TGCGCCAGCAGCACGGGACAGGGCAGCGAGCAGTACTTC	CASSTGQGSEQYF
TRBV4-3	TRBJ1-4	NA	NA	TGCGCCAGCAGTCGGGTTCCGGGTCCAAATGAAAAACTGTTTTTT	CASSRVPGPNEKLFF
TRBV11-2	TRBJ1-1	NA	TRBD1	TGTGCCAGCAGCACCCGGACAGGCCCCATGAACACTGAAGCTTTCTTT	CASSTRTGPMNTEAFF
TRBV2	TRBJ2-2	NA	NA	TGTGCCAGCAGTGGGAGGCAGGGAGCTGCCGGGGAGCTGTTTTTT	CASSGRQGAAGELFF
TRBV5-4	TRBJ2-2	once	NA	TGTGCCAGCAGTCCCGGGACAATGAACACCGGGGAGCTGTTTTTT	CASSPGTMNTGELFF
TRBV12-5	TRBJ1-5	NA	NA	TGTGCTAGTGGTTTGGGACCGGGGAATCAGCCCCAGCATTTT	CASGLGPGNQPQHF
TRBV9	TRBJ1-2	NA	NA	TGTGCCAGCAGCCGGGGGCCTAACTATGGCTACACCTTC	CASSRGPNYGYTF